One and the same sample provided the 2 T cell receptor beta chains below, sequenced in a study of T-cell memory formation after mild COVID-19. TCRdb re-called the 5' RACE reads with MiXCR, one entry per CDR3 protein. The top ten clones hold about 21% of a sample with 190,000 or so distinct CDR3 sequences, 20% to 25% of them seen once. The source material was PBMCs or a T cell subset sorted from them (not recorded which). The origin of the receptors is an adult woman who had mild COVID-19 (a few samples of this study predate the infection). Cell type and time point are not known.

The chain is built from TRBV4-1 and TRBJ2-1; 8 bases are shared with TRBD2. The CDR3 covers 16 residues. CDR1 is MGHRA and CDR2 is YSYEKL in the germline V gene. The junction had 6 bases not matched to a gene; V was cut back by 3 bases and J by 2 bases. In DNA, the CDR3 is TGCGCCAGCAGCCATCCCCCGGGACTAGCCTACAATGAGCAGTTCTTC. Translated: CASSHPPGLAYNEQFF.

V usage is TRBV6-5 and J usage is TRBJ2-6; D is unclear. The CDR3 has 18 amino acids. Germline values: CDR1 MNHEY, CDR2 SVGAGI. The V gene lost 2 bases and the J gene lost 0 bases, with 14 bases spanning the gap. The CDR3 nucleotides are TGTGCCAGCAGTTACGTGGCAGCCGAATTCTCTGGGGCCAACGTCCTGACTTTC. As protein: CASSYVAAEFSGANVLTF.